The rows below give T cell receptor beta chains drawn from one sample of a study of graft-versus-host responses after intestinal transplantation. Measured with immunoSEQ multiplex PCR; TCRdb has only the in-frame clones, and not every one. The table records around 43,000 clones, 91% of them present only once. The sequencing used PBMCs, collected 524 days after transplant. The source is a human patient who received an intestinal transplant, so some T cells may come from the graft donor. The CDR3 runs from the conserved cysteine through the conserved F or W. D genes are given only for firm matches. Clone size, where shown, is once, few, many, or a class for clones that have expanded.

j_gene: TRBJ2-1; abundance: .; len: 16; v_gene: TRBV11-2; d_gene: TRBD2; CDR3nt: TGTGCCAGCAGCTTAGGAGCTAGCGGGGAGCACAATGAGCAGTTCTTC; CDR3aa: CASSLGASGEHNEQFF
j_gene: TRBJ1-6; abundance: once; len: 13; v_gene: TRBV28; d_gene: .; CDR3nt: TGTGCCAGCAGTTTGAACAATCCATCACCCCTCCACTTT; CDR3aa: CASSLNNPSPLHF
j_gene: TRBJ2-7; abundance: once; len: 15; v_gene: TRBV5-7; d_gene: TRBD1; CDR3nt: TGTGCCAGCAGCTGCATTAACAGGGGGGCGTACGAGCAGTACTTC; CDR3aa: CASSCINRGAYEQYF
j_gene: TRBJ2-5; abundance: .; len: 11; v_gene: TRBV29-1; d_gene: .; CDR3nt: TGCAGCGTTGAATTGGAAAGGACCCAGTACTTC; CDR3aa: CSVELERTQYF
j_gene: TRBJ2-5; abundance: .; len: 14; v_gene: TRBV18; d_gene: .; CDR3nt: TGTGCCAGCTCACCAGGGACCGCGCAAGAGACCCAGTACTTC; CDR3aa: CASSPGTAQETQYF
j_gene: TRBJ1-3; abundance: few; len: 16; v_gene: TRBV7-2; d_gene: .; CDR3nt: TGTGCCAGCAGCTTAGTCGGGCGCTTCTCTGGAAACACCATATATTTT; CDR3aa: CASSLVGRFSGNTIYF
j_gene: TRBJ2-3; abundance: .; len: 16; v_gene: TRBV7-9; d_gene: TRBD2; CDR3nt: TGTGCCAGCAGCTTACGGACTAGCGGGGTCACAGATACGCAGTATTTT; CDR3aa: CASSLRTSGVTDTQYF
j_gene: TRBJ2-7; abundance: .; len: 15; v_gene: TRBV7-9; d_gene: .; CDR3nt: TGTGCCAGCAGCTTAGCCCGGCAGGGGGGAGGCGAGCAGTACTTC; CDR3aa: CASSLARQGGGEQYF
j_gene: TRBJ2-3; abundance: few; len: 15; v_gene: TRBV6-1; d_gene: TRBD1; CDR3nt: TGTGCCGGAGGGACAGGGCTAGGTTTAACGGATACGCAGTATTTT; CDR3aa: CAGGTGLGLTDTQYF
j_gene: TRBJ2-5; abundance: once; len: 15; v_gene: TRBV27; d_gene: TRBD2; CDR3nt: TGTGCCAGCAGTTTGGGCGGGAGGGGTTGGGAGACCCAGTACTTC; CDR3aa: CASSLGGRGWETQYF
j_gene: TRBJ1-5; abundance: .; len: 14; v_gene: TRBV28; d_gene: .; CDR3nt: TGTGCCAGCAGTTTACCGGGTAGCAATCAGCCCCAGCATTTT; CDR3aa: CASSLPGSNQPQHF
j_gene: TRBJ2-1; abundance: once; len: 14; v_gene: TRBV11-2; d_gene: .; CDR3nt: TGTGCCAGCAGCACAGATAGCTCCTACAATGAGCAGTTCTTC; CDR3aa: CASSTDSSYNEQFF
j_gene: TRBJ2-7; abundance: few; len: 13; v_gene: TRBV28; d_gene: .; CDR3nt: TGTGCCAGCAGTGGCGGAATAACCTACGAGCAGTACTTC; CDR3aa: CASSGGITYEQYF
j_gene: TRBJ2-3; abundance: .; len: 12; v_gene: TRBV27; d_gene: TRBD2; CDR3nt: TGTGCCAGCAGTTTCAGCGGGAGTTGGCAGTATTTT; CDR3aa: CASSFSGSWQYF
j_gene: TRBJ1-5; abundance: .; len: 14; v_gene: TRBV29-1; d_gene: TRBD1; CDR3nt: TGCAGCGCTTCGACAGGGCTTAATAATCAGCCCCAGCATTTT; CDR3aa: CSASTGLNNQPQHF
j_gene: TRBJ2-3; abundance: .; len: 15; v_gene: TRBV11-1; d_gene: TRBD2; CDR3nt: TGTGCCAGCAGGCAGACTAGCGGGAGCACAGATACGCAGTATTTT; CDR3aa: CASRQTSGSTDTQYF
j_gene: TRBJ2-2; abundance: .; len: 12; v_gene: TRBV6-1; d_gene: .; CDR3nt: TGTGCCAGCAGTGAATACTTCGGGGAGCTGTTTTTT; CDR3aa: CASSEYFGELFF
j_gene: TRBJ2-6; abundance: .; len: 17; v_gene: TRBV7-9; d_gene: .; CDR3nt: TGTGCCAGCATTTCCGGGACCGCCCTCTCTGGGGCCAACGTCCTGACTTTC; CDR3aa: CASISGTALSGANVLTF
j_gene: TRBJ1-1; abundance: once; len: 14; v_gene: TRBV5-5; d_gene: .; CDR3nt: TGTGCCAGCAGCTTCGGCAGACAGAACACTGAAGCTTTCTTT; CDR3aa: CASSFGRQNTEAFF
j_gene: TRBJ2-7; abundance: .; len: 13; v_gene: TRBV10-3; d_gene: .; CDR3nt: TGTGCCATCAGTGGGACACCTGCCTACGAGCAGTACTTC; CDR3aa: CAISGTPAYEQYF
j_gene: TRBJ2-7; abundance: .; len: 13; v_gene: TRBV5-1; d_gene: .; CDR3nt: TGCGCCAGCAGCTTCGGCCCAAACTACGAGCAGTACTTC; CDR3aa: CASSFGPNYEQYF
j_gene: TRBJ2-7; abundance: .; len: 14; v_gene: TRBV6-6; d_gene: TRBD2; CDR3nt: TGTGCCAGCAGGACCTCAGGGAGGGGCTACGAGCAGTACTTC; CDR3aa: CASRTSGRGYEQYF
j_gene: TRBJ2-1; abundance: .; len: 16; v_gene: TRBV5-8; d_gene: TRBD2; CDR3nt: TGTGCCAGCAGCTTGGGACTAGCGGGACCCTACAATGAGCAGTTCTTC; CDR3aa: CASSLGLAGPYNEQFF
j_gene: TRBJ2-4; abundance: .; len: 14; v_gene: TRBV28; d_gene: .; CDR3nt: TGTGCCAGCAGTTTAACAGGTGCCAAAAACATTCAGTACTTC; CDR3aa: CASSLTGAKNIQYF
j_gene: TRBJ1-1; abundance: once; len: 12; v_gene: TRBV6-6; d_gene: .; CDR3nt: TGTGCCAGCAGTTACCCGGCAACTGAAGCTTTCTTT; CDR3aa: CASSYPATEAFF
j_gene: TRBJ2-1; abundance: .; len: 13; v_gene: TRBV9; d_gene: .; CDR3nt: TGTGCCAGCAGCGTTAGTGGAGCCGATGAGCAGTTCTTC; CDR3aa: CASSVSGADEQFF
j_gene: TRBJ2-1; abundance: .; len: 15; v_gene: TRBV6-6; d_gene: .; CDR3nt: TGTGCCAGCAGTTACTCGATAATAGGGTCCAATGAGCAGTTCTTC; CDR3aa: CASSYSIIGSNEQFF
j_gene: TRBJ1-2; abundance: .; len: 15; v_gene: TRBV29-1; d_gene: .; CDR3nt: TGCAGCGTCGGCACGGATGGGGGGACTTACTATGGCTACACCTTC; CDR3aa: CSVGTDGGTYYGYTF
j_gene: TRBJ2-2; abundance: .; len: 15; v_gene: TRBV14; d_gene: .; CDR3nt: TGTGCCAGCAGCCAAGAGTCCTCCCGGCACGGGGAGCTGTTTTTT; CDR3aa: CASSQESSRHGELFF
j_gene: TRBJ1-1; abundance: .; len: 15; v_gene: TRBV2; d_gene: .; CDR3nt: TGTGCCAGCAGTGAACCTCGGACTATGAACACTGAAGCTTTCTTT; CDR3aa: CASSEPRTMNTEAFF
j_gene: TRBJ2-5; abundance: .; len: 15; v_gene: TRBV6-5; d_gene: .; CDR3nt: TGTGCCAGCAGTTACTCACGCGGTACAGGGGAGACCCAGTACTTC; CDR3aa: CASSYSRGTGETQYF
j_gene: TRBJ2-1; abundance: .; len: 14; v_gene: TRBV28; d_gene: TRBD2; CDR3nt: TGTGCCAGCAGTTTAACTAGCGGGCGCAATGAGCAGTTCTTC; CDR3aa: CASSLTSGRNEQFF
j_gene: TRBJ1-5; abundance: .; len: 13; v_gene: TRBV9; d_gene: .; CDR3nt: TGTGCCAGCAGCTTCTCAGGGAATCAGCCCCAGCATTTT; CDR3aa: CASSFSGNQPQHF
j_gene: TRBJ2-1; abundance: .; len: 16; v_gene: TRBV6-5; d_gene: .; CDR3nt: TGTGCCAGCAGTTACAAGAGTAACTTAGCCTACAATGAGCAGTTCTTC; CDR3aa: CASSYKSNLAYNEQFF
j_gene: TRBJ2-5; abundance: .; len: 18; v_gene: TRBV9; d_gene: TRBD2; CDR3nt: TGTGCCAGCAGCGTAGGGAGAGGACTAGCGGGAGGGGGCGAGACCCAGTACTTC; CDR3aa: CASSVGRGLAGGGETQYF
j_gene: TRBJ2-7; abundance: .; len: 14; v_gene: TRBV4-2; d_gene: TRBD2; CDR3nt: TGTGCCAGCAGCACCTCGGGACTAGCCTACGAGCAGTACTTC; CDR3aa: CASSTSGLAYEQYF
j_gene: TRBJ2-1; abundance: .; len: 18; v_gene: TRBV6-4; d_gene: TRBD2; CDR3nt: TGTGCCAGCAGCGGGGGGACTAGCGGTCTGAGCTCCTACAATGAGCAGTTCTTC; CDR3aa: CASSGGTSGLSSYNEQFF
j_gene: TRBJ2-7; abundance: .; len: 17; v_gene: TRBV5-5; d_gene: .; CDR3nt: TGTGCCAGCAGCAGAACCAGCACAGGTGATTCTTCCTACGAGCAGTACTTC; CDR3aa: CASSRTSTGDSSYEQYF
j_gene: TRBJ2-7; abundance: once; len: 15; v_gene: TRBV4-1; d_gene: TRBD2; CDR3nt: TGCGCCAGCAGTCCTACTAGCGGGAGGAGCTACGAGCAGTACTTC; CDR3aa: CASSPTSGRSYEQYF
j_gene: TRBJ2-7; abundance: .; len: 14; v_gene: TRBV19; d_gene: .; CDR3nt: TGTGCCAGTAGTTGGGCAGGGGACTCCTACGAGCAGTACTTC; CDR3aa: CASSWAGDSYEQYF
j_gene: TRBJ1-5; abundance: .; len: 16; v_gene: TRBV27; d_gene: TRBD1; CDR3nt: TGTGCCAGCAGTCCCTCACAGGGGGACGTCAATCAGCCCCAGCATTTT; CDR3aa: CASSPSQGDVNQPQHF
j_gene: TRBJ1-5; abundance: .; len: 14; v_gene: TRBV27; d_gene: .; CDR3nt: TGTGCCAGCAGTTTGGATAGGAGAAATCAGCCCCAGCATTTT; CDR3aa: CASSLDRRNQPQHF
j_gene: TRBJ2-7; abundance: few; len: 16; v_gene: TRBV18; d_gene: TRBD1; CDR3nt: TGTGCCAGCTCACCACTGACAGGGCGCGTAACCTACGAGCAGTACTTC; CDR3aa: CASSPLTGRVTYEQYF
j_gene: TRBJ2-7; abundance: .; len: 14; v_gene: TRBV5-1; d_gene: .; CDR3nt: TGCGCCAGCAGCTTGGGTGGGGGGTCCCACGAGCAGTACTTC; CDR3aa: CASSLGGGSHEQYF
j_gene: TRBJ2-7; abundance: few; len: 15; v_gene: TRBV28; d_gene: .; CDR3nt: TGTGCCAGCATGCGGGGGAGGGGGGCAAACTACGAGCAGTACTTC; CDR3aa: CASMRGRGANYEQYF
j_gene: TRBJ2-7; abundance: .; len: 13; v_gene: TRBV7-2; d_gene: TRBD2; CDR3nt: TGTGCCAGCAGCTTCCGCGGGAGGAGGGAGCAGTACTTC; CDR3aa: CASSFRGRREQYF
j_gene: TRBJ2-1; abundance: .; len: 15; v_gene: TRBV6-6; d_gene: TRBD2; CDR3nt: TGTGCCAGCAGTTACTCAACATCCGGGACTAGGGAGCAGTTCTTC; CDR3aa: CASSYSTSGTREQFF
j_gene: TRBJ2-1; abundance: .; len: 12; v_gene: TRBV7-2; d_gene: .; CDR3nt: TGTGCCAGCAGCCCGGACCGCGTTAAGCAGTTCTTC; CDR3aa: CASSPDRVKQFF
j_gene: TRBJ2-7; abundance: .; len: 14; v_gene: TRBV6-6; d_gene: .; CDR3nt: TGTGCCAGCAGTTACTCGGACGGAGCCTACGAGCAGTACTTC; CDR3aa: CASSYSDGAYEQYF
j_gene: TRBJ2-3; abundance: .; len: 17; v_gene: TRBV4-3; d_gene: .; CDR3nt: TGCGCCAGCAGCCAAGATCCCCAGGGGTTTGGCACAGATACGCAGTATTTT; CDR3aa: CASSQDPQGFGTDTQYF